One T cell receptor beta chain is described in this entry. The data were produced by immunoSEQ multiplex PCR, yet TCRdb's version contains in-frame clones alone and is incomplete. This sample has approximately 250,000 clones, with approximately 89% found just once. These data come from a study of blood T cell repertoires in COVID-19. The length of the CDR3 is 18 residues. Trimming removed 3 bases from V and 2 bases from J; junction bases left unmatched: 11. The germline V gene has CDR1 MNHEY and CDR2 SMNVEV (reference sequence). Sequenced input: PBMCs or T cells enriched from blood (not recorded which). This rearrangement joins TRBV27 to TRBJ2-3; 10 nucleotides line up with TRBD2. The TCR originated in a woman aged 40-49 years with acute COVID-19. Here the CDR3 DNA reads TGTGCCAGCAGTTTCTTTCTAGCGGGAGCAACCCACACAGATACGCAGTATTTT. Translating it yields CASSFFLAGATHTDTQYF.